This T cell receptor beta chain was identified in a study of CD8 T cells in Susac syndrome. V lost 0 bases, J lost 4 bases, and 12 bases lay in between. This CDR3 is built from 15 residues. Germline lookup yields CDR1 LNHDA and CDR2 SQIVND (reference sequence). TCR beta sequencing was performed on blood CD8+ and CD4+ T cells. Purification of the CD8+ and CD4+ T cells relied on negative isolation, and TEMRA cells underwent FACS enrichment. RNA, at about 0.45 to 1 ug, was reverse transcribed with random hexamers. Amplification of TCR beta CDR3 spanned 54 Vbeta and 13 Jbeta via immunoSEQ multiplex PCR. TCRdb re-called the immunoSEQ multiplex PCR reads through MiXCR, storing one row per CDR3 protein. Among approximately 270,000 distinct CDR3 sequences listed, roughly 95% were seen once.

The genes are TRBV19 and TRBJ1-2; D is unclear. Sample: CD4+ T cells from PBMCs. This clonotype originated in a human donor with multiple sclerosis. In DNA, the CDR3 is TGTGCCAGTAGTATAGATAGGTTCCGTGGCTATGGCTACACCTTC. It is translated as CASSIDRFRGYGYTF.